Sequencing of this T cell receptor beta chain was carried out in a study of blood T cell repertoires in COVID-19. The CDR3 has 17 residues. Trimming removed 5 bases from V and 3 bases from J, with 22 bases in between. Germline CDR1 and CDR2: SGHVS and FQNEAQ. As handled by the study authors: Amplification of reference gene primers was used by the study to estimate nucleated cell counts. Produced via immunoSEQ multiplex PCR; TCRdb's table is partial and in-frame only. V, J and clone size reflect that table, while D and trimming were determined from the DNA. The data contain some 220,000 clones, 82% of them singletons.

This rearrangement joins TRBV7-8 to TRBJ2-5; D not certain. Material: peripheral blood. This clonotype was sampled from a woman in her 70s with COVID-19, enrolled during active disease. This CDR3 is CASSRRDRNQPKETQYF. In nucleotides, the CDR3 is TGTGCCAGCAGCCGTCGCGATAGAAACCAACCCAAAGAGACCCAGTACTTC.